The rows below give T cell receptor beta chains drawn from one sample of a study of PD-L1 blockade in urothelial cancer. TCRdb's table, derived via immunoSEQ multiplex PCR, lists solely in-frame clones and lacks some. Of 85,000 to 100,000 clones listed, around 90% were seen once; the top ten hold 2%. The sample in question was PBMCs, obtained around atezolizumab (anti-PD-L1) treatment. Receptors originate from a man in his 60s with urothelial cancer. CDR3s include the opening cysteine and the closing phenylalanine or tryptophan. The D gene is left open where the match is weak. Not every row has a clone size; where given, it reads once, few, many or a size class.

clone_size | j_call | d_call | cdr3_length | v_call | cdr3_aa | cdr3_nt
. | TRBJ2-1 | . | 12 | TRBV11-2 | CASSLEGGRQFF | TGTGCCAGCAGCTTAGAGGGGGGGCGACAGTTCTTC
. | TRBJ2-4 | TRBD2 | 16 | TRBV7-9 | CASSLGSGGYGSIQYF | TGTGCCAGCAGCTTAGGTAGCGGGGGGTACGGGAGCATTCAGTACTTC
. | TRBJ2-1 | . | 15 | TRBV21-1 | CASSQLAGGYNEQFF | TGTGCCAGCAGTCAGCTAGCGGGGGGCTACAATGAGCAGTTCTTC
. | TRBJ2-5 | . | 12 | TRBV7-2 | CASSQNQETQYF | TGTGCCAGCAGTCAAAACCAAGAGACCCAGTACTTC
. | TRBJ1-1 | . | 14 | TRBV5-4 | CASSLRGRNTEAFF | TGTGCCAGCAGCTTAAGGGGCCGCAACACTGAAGCTTTCTTT
. | TRBJ1-1 | TRBD1 | 16 | TRBV9 | CASSVDPTGVKTEAFF | TGTGCCAGCAGCGTAGATCCCACAGGGGTTAAAACTGAAGCTTTCTTT
few | TRBJ2-1 | TRBD2 | 14 | TRBV18 | CASSMTSGYNEQFF | TGTGCCAGCTCGATGACTAGCGGATACAATGAGCAGTTCTTC
once | TRBJ1-2 | . | 13 | TRBV30 | CAWSVQNNYGYTF | TGTGCCTGGAGTGTACAGAATAACTATGGCTACACCTTC
. | TRBJ2-3 | . | 14 | TRBV7-8 | CASSLALREDTQYF | TGTGCCAGCAGCTTAGCGCTCAGGGAAGATACGCAGTATTTT
. | TRBJ2-1 | TRBD2 | 14 | TRBV5-5 | CASSLGLAGSEQFF | TGTGCCAGCAGCTTGGGACTAGCGGGAAGTGAGCAGTTCTTC
. | TRBJ1-3 | . | 14 | TRBV5-6 | CASSWGSSGNTIYF | TGTGCCAGCAGCTGGGGCAGCTCTGGAAACACCATATATTTT